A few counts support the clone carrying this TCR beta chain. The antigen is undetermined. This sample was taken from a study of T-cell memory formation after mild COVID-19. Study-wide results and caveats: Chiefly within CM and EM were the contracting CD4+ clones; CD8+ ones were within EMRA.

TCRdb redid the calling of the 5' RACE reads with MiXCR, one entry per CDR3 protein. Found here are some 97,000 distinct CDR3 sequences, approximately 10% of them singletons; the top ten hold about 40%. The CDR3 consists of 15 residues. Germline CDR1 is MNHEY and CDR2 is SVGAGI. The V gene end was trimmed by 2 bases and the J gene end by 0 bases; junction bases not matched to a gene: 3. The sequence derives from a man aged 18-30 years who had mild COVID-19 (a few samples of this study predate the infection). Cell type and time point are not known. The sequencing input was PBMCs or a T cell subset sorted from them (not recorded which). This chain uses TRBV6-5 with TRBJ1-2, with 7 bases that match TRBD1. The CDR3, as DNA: TGTGCCAGCAGTTACACCGACAGGGCTAACTATGGCTACACCTTC. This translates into CASSYTDRANYGYTF.